This TCR beta chain emerged from a study of blood T cell repertoires in COVID-19. As for the study in general: Acute and convalescent COVID-19 samples came from the United States, Italy and Spain.

Sequencing was performed with immunoSEQ multiplex PCR; in TCRdb, only in-frame clones are kept and a portion is missing. The top ten clones hold 10% to 11% of a sample with 210,000 or so clones, roughly nine tenths of them seen once. CDR3 length equals 15 residues. Germline values: CDR1 SGHAT, CDR2 FQNNGV. V shed 6 bases and J 6 bases; nucleotides not matched to a gene: 12. The origin of this receptor is a man aged 25 to 40 who had recovered from COVID-19. This chain uses TRBV11-2 with TRBJ1-2; the match to TRBD1 covers 8 bases. Sequenced sample: PBMCs or T cells enriched from blood (not recorded which). The CDR3: CASRPGYQGADGYTF. CDR3 in DNA: TGTGCCAGCAGGCCCGGATACCAGGGGGCGGATGGCTACACCTTC.